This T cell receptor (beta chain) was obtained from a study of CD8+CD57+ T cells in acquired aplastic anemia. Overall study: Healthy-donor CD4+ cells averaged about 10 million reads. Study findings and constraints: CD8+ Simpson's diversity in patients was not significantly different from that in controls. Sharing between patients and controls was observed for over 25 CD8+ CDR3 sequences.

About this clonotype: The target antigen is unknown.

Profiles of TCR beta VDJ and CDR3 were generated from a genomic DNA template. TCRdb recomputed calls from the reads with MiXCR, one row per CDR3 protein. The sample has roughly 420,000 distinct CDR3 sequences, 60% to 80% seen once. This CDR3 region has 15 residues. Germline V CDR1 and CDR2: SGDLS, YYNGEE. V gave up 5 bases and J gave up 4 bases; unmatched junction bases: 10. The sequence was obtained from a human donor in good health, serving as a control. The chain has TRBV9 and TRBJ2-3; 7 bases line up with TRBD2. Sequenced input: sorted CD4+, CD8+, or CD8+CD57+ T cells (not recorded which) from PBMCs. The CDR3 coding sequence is TGTGCCAGCAGTCCAACTTGGGGGGGGGCAGATACGCAGTATTTT. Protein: CASSPTWGGADTQYF.